Below, one TCR beta chain is given with its context. The participants were between about 18 and 100 years old and came from under 25 US areas. The study assigned cohorts using participant-reported clinical history. Among Cohort 3 donors, those recovered had two negative PCRs, clearance, or symptom resolution. CDR1 LGHNA and CDR2 YSLEER come from the germline V gene. The CDR3 extends over 16 amino acids. V gave up 3 bases and J gave up 3 bases; unmatched junction bases: 8. This entry belongs to a study of blood T cell repertoires in COVID-19. Study summary: The United States, Italy and Spain were the sources of the acute and convalescent COVID-19 samples.

Generated by immunoSEQ multiplex PCR, the TCRdb table keeps only in-frame clones and is missing some. The table records just over 300,000 clones, around 91% of them present only once. This clonotype originated in a woman aged 40 to 50 who had recovered from COVID-19. The genes are TRBV4-3 and TRBJ2-7; the match to TRBD1 covers 10 bases. Sequencing input: PBMCs or T cells enriched from blood (not recorded which). The CDR3 DNA follows: TGCGCCAGCAGCCAGGGAGACAGGGGGCAGAACTACGAGCAGTACTTC. Translating gives CASSQGDRGQNYEQYF.